This T cell receptor (beta chain) comes out of a study of blood T cell repertoires in COVID-19. For the study at large: Sites in the United States, Italy and Spain provided acute and convalescent COVID-19 samples.

CDR1 and CDR2 (germline): SNHLY, FYNNEI. With 4 bases removed from V and 8 bases from J, the gap between germline ends came to 11 bases. This CDR3 contains 13 residues. Data came from immunoSEQ multiplex PCR; TCRdb stores just in-frame clones and leaves some out. This table has 200,000 to 250,000 clones, 84% appearing once. The rearrangement links TRBV2 to TRBJ2-2; a possible D gene is TRBD2 (6 bases). The sample consisted of PBMCs or T cells enriched from blood (not recorded which). The receptor was derived from a woman in her forties who had recovered from COVID-19. As DNA, the CDR3 is TGTGCCAGCAGTGCCAGCGGGCTGGGGGAGCTGTTTTTT. Translated, it gives CASSASGLGELFF.